The clone carrying this T cell receptor (beta chain) has ten or more counts. Using genomic DNA as the template, TCR beta VDJ and CDR3 profiling was carried out. TCRdb analysed the reads with MiXCR anew, one entry per CDR3 protein. The top ten hold approximately 8.3% of the sample, which has about 70,000 distinct CDR3 sequences, 45% to 60% seen once. V shed 1 base and J shed 5 bases, with 12 bases lying between them. Per the germline V gene, CDR1 is SGHDN and CDR2 is FVKESK. CDR3 length equals 16 residues. The sample originates from a study of CD8+CD57+ T cells in acquired aplastic anemia. The material sequenced was sorted CD4+, CD8+, or CD8+CD57+ T cells (not recorded which) from PBMCs. The genes are TRBV14 and TRBJ1-6; D may be TRBD1 (6 bases). The origin of this receptor is a human donor in good health, serving as a control. The CDR3 protein is CASSQGPGQNNSPLHF. The CDR3 DNA follows: TGTGCCAGCAGCCAAGGTCCAGGACAGAATAATTCACCCCTCCACTTT.